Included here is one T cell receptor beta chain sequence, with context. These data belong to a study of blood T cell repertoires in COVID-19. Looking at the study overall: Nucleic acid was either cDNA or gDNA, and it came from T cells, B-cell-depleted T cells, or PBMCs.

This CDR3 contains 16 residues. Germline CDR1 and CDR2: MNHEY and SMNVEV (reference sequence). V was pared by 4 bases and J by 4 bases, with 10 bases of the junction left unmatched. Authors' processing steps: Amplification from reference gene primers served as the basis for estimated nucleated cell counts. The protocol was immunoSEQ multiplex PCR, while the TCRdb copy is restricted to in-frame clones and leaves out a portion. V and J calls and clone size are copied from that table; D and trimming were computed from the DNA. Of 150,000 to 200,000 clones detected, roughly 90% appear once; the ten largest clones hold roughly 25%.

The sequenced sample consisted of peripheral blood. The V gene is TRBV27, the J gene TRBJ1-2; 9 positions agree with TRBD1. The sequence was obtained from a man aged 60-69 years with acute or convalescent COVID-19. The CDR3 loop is CASSSGDRAPIYGYTF. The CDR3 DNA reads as TGTGCCAGCAGTTCGGGGGACAGGGCGCCCATCTATGGCTACACCTTC.